Listed below are T cell receptor beta chains from one sample, sequenced in a study of T cell responses to AZD1222 COVID-19 vaccine. Sequenced by immunoSEQ multiplex PCR; TCRdb stores in-frame clones only, minus some. Of about 120,000 clones listed, about 90% are singletons. The sample consisted of peripheral blood, taken 28 days after the second AZD1222 dose. The receptor source for this set is an adult who received the AZD1222 COVID-19 vaccine. Each CDR3 is given with its conserved first and last residue. Expanded clones are given a class, and other clones once, few, many or no size at all.

size	V	CDR3
-	TRBV7-8	CASSLSQGDINTEAFF
-	TRBV6-5	CASNFAGVAETQYF
-	TRBV5-1	CASSPLAITSTDTQYF
few	TRBV6-2/TRBV6-3	CASSYGGGLNEQFF
-	TRBV5-1	CASSLVGEEQFF
-	TRBV7-9	CASSPDSVYEQYF
-	TRBV12-3/TRBV12-4	CASSLASRREQFF
-	TRBV29-1	CSVEPARGEQFF
-	TRBV18	CASSPSEGTTNEKLFF
-	TRBV27	CASSFRLNTEAFF
-	TRBV28	CASGLLQGSNSPLHF
-	TRBV4-2	CASSQILAGGWDTQYF
-	TRBV11-3	CARTPEAFF
-	TRBV14	CASSRWGRGYNEQFF
-	TRBV11-2	CASSLDSLWDLQETQYF
-	TRBV5-6	CASTHLGKTSYEQYF
-	TRBV24-1	CATSEGRDEQFF
once	TRBV3-1/TRBV3-2	CASSQDNGGGVYEQYF
once	TRBV20-1	CSASEGGPSDIQYF
-	TRBV6-5	CASSQGAVGELFF
few	TRBV6-5	CASSLGASGRNEQFF
-	TRBV11-2	CASSTASVYEQYF
-	TRBV4-1	CASSQDPSSPLHF
-	TRBV9	CASSVAITDTQYF
-	TRBV6-5	CASSRGDNSPLHF
once	TRBV28	CASKLPSTYEQYF
-	TRBV15	CATSRDRDRAKNIQYF
-	TRBV4-1	CASSQEQGLFSASYEQYF
-	TRBV19	CASKELTGERQPQHF
-	TRBV5-1	CASRGIQRLFF
-	TRBV5-4	CASSPGLAGEGNEQFF
-	TRBV5-1	CASSLGLSNTGELFF
-	TRBV9	CASSVEGSSTDTQYF
-	TRBV6-4	CASSDLGSRSTGELFF
-	TRBV6-4	CASSVGGKDEQFF
-	TRBV5-1	CASNLGPTGGQETQYF
-	TRBV29-1	CSVEDWGQGRYGYTF
-	TRBV5-4	CASSSPHEGGAGEQYF
-	TRBV16	CASSQGQGTVTQYF
-	TRBV11-2	CASTYTGELFF
-	TRBV28	CASSLYGKPQHF
-	TRBV6-5	CATTGTTPSPEAFF
-	TRBV6-5	CASSPDKRNQPQHF
-	TRBV28	CASQTGGQGGYTF
-	TRBV2	CASARGGSLVNEQFF
-	TRBV10-1	CASTSGTASDTQYF
-	TRBV7-2	CASSTGAYNQPQHF
-	TRBV14	CASSVGQVSYEQYF
-	TRBV27	CASSTLLAGGPDTQYF
-	TRBV9	CASSAGTANTGELFF